The 21 T cell receptor beta chains reported below all come from one sample, sequenced in a study of T cells in Graves' hyperthyroidism and ophthalmopathy. TCR beta CDR3 regions were amplified from RNA. HTBI primers drove first-round RT-PCR of the TCR CDR3. MiXCR, applied by TCRdb to the multiplex PCR reads, yields one record per CDR3 protein. Among 350,000 or so distinct CDR3 sequences, roughly 20% were seen once, and the ten largest hold about 14%. The sequencing input was blood. The origin of the receptors is a woman in her thirties or forties with Graves' ophthalmopathy.

The J gene is TRBJ1-2, the V gene TRBV7-8; TRBD1 is a possible D gene (5 bases). CDR3 length equals 14 residues. Germline CDR1 SGHVS, CDR2 FQNEAQ. V lost 1 base and J 4 bases, leaving 10 bases between the germline ends. CDR3 in DNA: TGTGCCAGCAGCTTAGAGGCAGGGCGCTATGGCTACACCTTC. Translated, it gives CASSLEAGRYGYTF.

This clonotype has at least ten counts. The rearrangement uses TRBV11-1 and TRBJ1-1; D might be TRBD1 (6 bases). CDR3 length: 15 residues. V lost 8 bases to trimming and J lost 0 bases, with 16 bases between them. CDR1 is SGHAT and CDR2 is FQDESV in the germline V gene (reference sequence). As DNA, the CDR3 is TGTGCCAGCGGCTCAGGGGCCCATATGAACACTGAAGCTTTCTTT. Translation: CASGSGAHMNTEAFF.

In this sample, this clonotype turned up many times. This chain joins TRBV28 and TRBJ2-7; either TRBD1 or TRBD2 may supply D (5 bases each). The length of the CDR3 is 13 residues. V was cut by 6 bases and J by 7 bases, with 16 bases left in between. The germline V gene has CDR1 MDHEN and CDR2 SYDVKM. The CDR3 spells CASRSAGANEQYF. CDR3 nucleotides: TGTGCCAGCAGATCTGCCGGGGCAAATGAGCAGTACTTC.

This clonotype was observed a handful of times. The chain carries TRBV30 and TRBJ2-7; 7 bases are shared with TRBD2. The CDR3 has 13 amino acids. The ends lost 4 bases at V and 9 bases at J; junction bases unmatched: 12. Germline CDR1 reads GTSNPN; CDR2 reads SVGIG (reference sequence). As DNA, the CDR3 is TGTGCCTGGACCACGGGGGAGGGAAGTGTGCAGTACTTC. Translated, it gives CAWTTGEGSVQYF.

This clonotype was seen ten or more times. V usage is TRBV7-2 and J usage is TRBJ2-7, with no clear D. The V end was cut by 3 bases, the J end by 9 bases, with 21 bases between. Germline values: CDR1 SGHTA, CDR2 FQGNSA. The CDR3 is made up of 15 amino acids. Written as DNA, the CDR3 is TGTGCCAGCAGCTTTTTCGGAGTCTCAGTTGATGCGCAGTACTTC. Translation gives CASSFFGVSVDAQYF.

This chain's CDR3 is CASSYLGRGTGELFF. As DNA, the CDR3 is TGTGCCAGCAGTTACCTGGGCCGGGGCACCGGGGAGCTGTTTTTT. The V and J genes are TRBV6-2 or TRBV6-3 and TRBJ2-2; D is perhaps TRBD2 (5 bases). V was cut by 2 bases and J by 4 bases, with 11 bases left in between. The CDR3 contains 15 residues. Germline V CDR1 and CDR2: MNHEY, SVGEGT.

This clonotype was recorded many times. This chain links TRBV29-1 with TRBJ1-1; D may be TRBD1 (6 bases). V was trimmed by 3 bases and J by 5 bases, leaving 13 bases between them. The germline gives CDR1 SQVTM, CDR2 ANQGSEA. CDR3 length equals 13 residues. The CDR3 reads CSVEGAGRTEAFF. CDR3 nucleotide sequence: TGCAGCGTTGAGGGGGCGGGGCGGACTGAAGCTTTCTTT.

This clonotype showed up many times. The chain couples TRBV12-3 or TRBV12-4 to TRBJ1-2; tentatively, D is TRBD1 (5 bases). Trimming stripped 1 base from V and 6 bases from J, with 12 bases between. This CDR3 contains 14 residues. CDR3 sequence reads: CASSLGSTVNGYTF. Written as DNA, the CDR3 is TGTGCCAGCAGTTTAGGATCGACAGTAAATGGCTACACCTTC.

This clonotype was observed a handful of times. This chain uses TRBV11-2 with TRBJ2-4; 9 bases are a match to TRBD2. J lost 2 bases, V lost 5 bases, and 16 bases had no gene match. The CDR3 extends over 19 amino acids. Germline V gene lookup returns CDR1 SGHAT and CDR2 FQNNGV. The CDR3 region is CASSGFRRPLAGPKNIQYF. DNA for the CDR3: TGTGCCAGCAGCGGATTCAGAAGGCCTCTAGCGGGGCCCAAAAACATTCAGTACTTC.

This clonotype was recorded many times. J is TRBJ2-7 and V is TRBV27; 7 positions agree with TRBD2. Germline V gene lookup returns CDR1 MNHEY and CDR2 SMNVEV (reference sequence). V gave up 4 bases and J gave up 2 bases; unmatched junction bases: 8. This CDR3 spans 15 amino acids. The CDR3 nucleotides read TGTGCCAGCAGTTCGCTGGGGCTAGCGGCCTACGAGCAGTACTTC. This gives the protein CASSSLGLAAYEQYF.

Many counts were recorded for this clonotype. The rearrangement links TRBV10-3 to TRBJ2-7; 11 bases fit TRBD1. This CDR3 contains 14 residues. The V gene's germline CDR1 is ENHRY and CDR2 SYGVKD. V lost 7 bases, J lost 2 bases, and 4 bases stayed unmatched. CDR3 DNA: TGTGCCATCAAGGCGGGACAGGGGGCCTACGAGCAGTACTTC. It encodes CAIKAGQGAYEQYF.

This clonotype was observed at least ten times. The chain employs TRBV10-3 and TRBJ2-5; weak D call: TRBD1 (5 bases). The V gene's germline CDR1 is ENHRY and CDR2 SYGVKD. CDR3 length: 13 residues. V dropped 5 bases and J dropped 3 bases, with 10 bases sitting between them. CDR3 sequence reads: CAISRQREETQYF. For the CDR3, the DNA is TGTGCCATCAGTCGACAGAGAGAAGAGACCCAGTACTTC.

This clonotype occurred many times. The chain is built from TRBV25-1 and TRBJ2-5, with D perhaps matching TRBD2 (6 bases). V lost 5 bases and J lost 3, with 16 bases in between. This CDR3 has 15 amino acids. Germline CDR1 and CDR2: MGHDK and SYGVNS. The CDR3 nucleotides are TGTGCCAGCAGTTGGGAGGTATGGGGGAAAGAGACCCAGTACTTC. This codes for CASSWEVWGKETQYF.

There are many counts of this clonotype. This chain joins TRBV6-1 and TRBJ1-5, with TRBD1 identical over 10 bases. Germline V gene sequence: CDR1 MNHNS, CDR2 SASEGT. The CDR3 contains 15 residues. V lost 6 bases and J lost 3; bases outside the gene matches: 5. This CDR3 reads CASRGDRGLNQPQHF. CDR3 nucleotides: TGTGCCAGCAGGGGGGACAGGGGCCTCAATCAGCCCCAGCATTTT.

The chain combines TRBV5-6 with TRBJ2-4; 7 positions match TRBD2. The CDR3 has 16 residues. The germline V gene encodes CDR1 SGHDT and CDR2 YYEEEE. The trim removed 1 base at V and 6 bases at J, leaving 10 bases unmatched. In DNA form, the CDR3 reads TGTGCCAGCAGCTTGTCATGGGGGGGTATATCAAACATTCAGTACTTC. It codes for CASSLSWGGISNIQYF.

This clonotype was found many times. The chain uses TRBV6-2 or TRBV6-3 and TRBJ2-7, with TRBD2 matching over 11 bases. Germline lookup yields CDR1 MNHEY and CDR2 SVGEGT. The CDR3 extends over 16 amino acids. V trimming: 0 bases; J trimming: 2 bases; junction bases outside the gene matches: 3. The CDR3: CASSYSTSGGTYEQYF. The CDR3 coding sequence is TGTGCCAGCAGTTACTCAACTAGCGGGGGAACCTACGAGCAGTACTTC.

The chain employs TRBV5-5 and TRBJ1-2, with 7 bases lining up with TRBD1. V trimming: 1 base; J trimming: 4 bases; junction bases outside the gene matches: 4. The length of the CDR3 is 14 residues. Germline values: CDR1 SGHKS, CDR2 YYEKEE (reference sequence). The CDR3 sequence is CASSLRGQSYGYTF. CDR3 DNA: TGTGCCAGCAGCTTGAGGGGACAGTCCTATGGCTACACCTTC. Variable domain in full (rest from reference TRBV5-5 and TRBJ1-2): DAGVTQSPTHLIKTRGQQVTLRCSPISGHKSVSWYQQVLGQGPQFIFQYYEKEERGRGNFPDRFSARQFPNYSSELNVNALLLGDSALYLCASSLRGQSYGYTFGSGTRLTVV.

There are many counts of this clonotype. A much larger clone sits a single nucleotide away, making a read error possible. This rearrangement joins TRBV6-2 or TRBV6-3 to TRBJ2-4; 10 bases match TRBD2. Germline V gene lookup returns CDR1 MNHEY and CDR2 SVGEGT. The ends lost 0 bases at V and 2 bases at J; junction bases unmatched: 10. The CDR3 is 19 residues long. The CDR3 sequence is CASSYSRVAGGRTKNIQYF. Written as DNA, the CDR3 is TGTGCCAGCAGTTACTCGAGGGTAGCGGGAGGTCGGACCAAAAACATTCAGTACTTC.

Many counts were recorded for this clonotype. The chain combines TRBV7-8 with TRBJ1-5; D gene uncertain. The CDR3 totals 15 residues. V lost 2 bases and J lost 2, with 10 bases in between. CDR1 is SGHVS, CDR2 FQNEAQ, per germline. The CDR3 DNA follows: TGTGCCAGCAGCTTAAGCTTCTCTGGCAATCAGCCCCAGCATTTT. Protein: CASSLSFSGNQPQHF.

The chain recombines TRBV6-8 with TRBJ2-7, with 7 bases lining up with TRBD1. The CDR3 loop spans 15 amino acids. V lost 5 bases and J lost 3; bases outside the gene matches: 10. Germline V lookup: CDR1 MNHGY, CDR2 SAAAGT. The CDR3 here is CASSGPGQTNYEQYF. The CDR3 DNA follows: TGTGCCAGCAGTGGGCCGGGACAGACTAACTACGAGCAGTACTTC.

This clonotype showed up many times. The V gene is TRBV7-9, the J gene TRBJ1-1; 8 bases agree with TRBD1. Looked up from germline, CDR1 is SEHNR and CDR2 is FQNEAQ (reference sequence). There are 15 residues in the CDR3. With V trimmed by 1 base and J by 2 bases, 3 bases remained unmatched. The CDR3 here is CASSLVGTGNTEAFF. The CDR3 DNA reads TGTGCCAGCAGCTTAGTGGGGACAGGTAACACTGAAGCTTTCTTT.